This T cell receptor beta chain is drawn from a study of cytomegalovirus exposure and HLA in healthy donors (dated by TCRdb to the late 2010s). Background on the whole study: In an earlier analysis of 587 of the donors, approximately 300 Gb of sequence data and just under 120 million unique TCR beta sequences from 150 million to 200 million T cells were reported. The number of typed donors differed by locus: roughly 620-630 for A, B, C, DRB1 and DQB1; approximately 540 for DQA1; 606 for DPA1; and roughly 470 for DPB1. Of the roughly 430 genotyped donors, 81% fell in the genetic ancestry cluster associated with self-reported Caucasian donors. A handful of DR-DQ haplotypes were handled as single units for association and clustering because linkage in the cohort was strong. Rather than using new phenotypic data, the later analysis identified candidate immune exposures from TCR beta sequences and from how often those sequences occurred across donors. A separate validation cohort of over 95 different subjects was used in addition to the roughly 700-subject first cohort. A later genetic analysis used genome-wide SNP genotypes for about 65% of the roughly 700 donors, treating that subset as a discovery cohort. The study profiled the T cell repertoires of fewer than 850 subjects by immunosequencing and related them to cytomegalovirus serostatus. HLA typing included class I and class II loci at four-digit resolution. On average, 235,054 unique TCR beta nucleotide sequences were sequenced per donor among some 420 genotyped donors of the cohort, with about 19% of those sequences being non-productive. Donor age, sex, ethnicity and CMV serostatus were compiled alongside the repertoire data. To decide whether each TCR beta V gene segment behaved as functional or pseudogenic, an earlier analysis of some 570 of the donors relied on high-throughput TCR beta sequencing. An early release that covered fewer than 750 HLA-typed donors contained about 300 gigabases of sequencing data and about 93 million unique TCR sequences. The study combined high-throughput TCR immunosequencing, statistical association of individual TCRs with disease status, and machine learning to predict cytomegalovirus infection status. To study patterns of TCR occurrence, a later analysis re-analyzed previously published TCR beta repertoires from 666 donors and added high-resolution HLA genotyping. Every discovery cohort repertoire had been produced on one sequencing platform. The study was designed to test whether signatures of past pathogen exposure could be identified by cataloging public T cell receptors. Overall results and qualifications from the work: The 87-base-pair reads could not distinguish some IMGT-functional V segments, including TRBV6-2 and TRBV6-3, so those segments were excluded. In the study, 164 TCR beta chains were listed as associated with cytomegalovirus. V-gene and J-gene trimming of TCR beta chains was associated with a missense DCLRE1C variant in a later genetic analysis, and the association was replicated in an independent cohort. A group of highly shared sequence variants was considered likely to be a technical artifact of the sequencing pipeline. Strong co-occurrence of HLA alleles, especially DR and DQ, made assigning TCR associations to individual alleles difficult. In a later analysis, HLA-associated TCR beta chains showed more clonal expansion and lower generation probabilities than non-associated chains that were equally common. Most CMV-associated TCR beta chains appeared to be HLA-restricted in a later analysis, and the HLA associations seemed to be driven largely by CMV exposure. The presence/absence analyses assumed that sequencing depth was roughly uniform across donors, and that assumption may not be true. The only immune exposure information available for the cohort was CMV serostatus. The classifier was reported to diagnose cytomegalovirus status with high specificity and sensitivity in both the original and validation cohorts. Most TCR sequences were observed very rarely across donors, whereas some public TCRs were present in many individuals. A later analysis associated roughly 17,000 TCR beta sequences with specific HLA alleles at a false discovery rate of 0.05. In vitro tests confirmed that three of the cytomegalovirus-associated TCR beta chains recognize cytomegalovirus antigens. A later analysis reported that several top co-occurrence clusters appeared linked to parvovirus B19, influenza, CMV and Epstein-Barr virus. According to the authors, the approach could potentially be generalized to other disease states and immunological phenotypes. A further reported finding was that TCR beta sequences accurately predicted the HLA-A and HLA-B alleles for most subjects in the first cohort. The cohort was sequenced for TCR beta chains only, and without alpha or paired-chain data the features that could be detected were limited. Because some donors lacked HLA typing at each locus, the association tests relied only on the typed subset. In a later analysis, TCR association rates were found to vary across HLA loci, with the most associated TCRs seen for DRB1 alleles and the fewest for HLA-C alleles. Linkage disequilibrium might explain the correlated functional status among segregating V segments, but an unknown experimental factor could not be excluded. In an earlier analysis of fewer than 700 of the donors, most TCR beta V segments appeared in productive rearrangements about 87% or about 30% of the time, broadly matching IMGT annotations. In a later genetic analysis, fewer N-insertions in productive TCRs were reported among donors in an Asian-associated ancestry cluster than the approximately 670-donor mean. Because counts were too low, seventeen rarely observed V segments, including chromosome 9 orphons, were left out of the earlier analysis of about 620 of the donors.

As to this clone: Its antigen remains undetermined. No much larger clonotype is one base removed from it; base qualities were not supplied.

In total, roughly 710 healthy bone marrow donors made up the cohort. At the time of sampling, every cohort member was nominally healthy, though immune exposures that went unrecorded were likely present. The donor tested CMV seronegative, placing the donor among the 350 or so seronegative members of the cohort. A peripheral blood sample was collected from each donor, and TCR beta sequencing was performed on peripheral blood mononuclear cells. Genomic DNA extraction from the blood cell samples was performed with the Qiagen DNeasy Blood Extraction Kit. The library was made by the immunoSEQ multiplex PCR assay. For the multiplex PCR, a mixture combining 60 forward primers for TCR Vbeta segments and 13 reverse primers for TCR Jbeta segments was used. The CDR3 region of rearranged TCR beta genes was amplified from genomic DNA by a multiplex PCR assay. Amplified TCR beta libraries were sequenced as 87-base-pair reads on the Illumina HiSeq System. Concerning the study's data processing: Across the 600 to 700 repertoires, a later analysis counted tens of millions of unique TCR beta chains, around 11 million of which were shared by at least two donors. Raw reads were error-corrected and collapsed into unique sequences with a nearest-neighbor algorithm that merged closely related sequences to remove PCR and sequencing errors. V, D and J gene segments were assigned by aligning CDR3 sequences to IMGT reference sequences. For a sequence to be retained, at least a six-nucleotide match to both a V gene segment and a J gene segment was required. Rearrangements were classified as productive when the CDR3 lacked stop codons and remained in frame with V and J, and all other rearrangements were classified as non-productive. CDR3 was defined by IMGT convention, running from the second conserved V-encoded cysteine to the conserved J-encoded phenylalanine. In an earlier analysis of roughly 580 of the donors, sequences lacking an unambiguous match to a single V gene segment were excluded. In an earlier analysis of approximately 590 of the donors, V segments were called functional above 56.7% productive rearrangements and were called segregating when the between-donor standard deviation exceeded 5%. To diagnose cytomegalovirus status from the catalog of TCR beta chain sequences, a statistical classification framework was built. In a later analysis, V and J genes were assigned by comparing TCR nucleotide sequences against IMGT/GENE-DB human TR gene sequences. Using the TCRdist pipeline, a later analysis assigned CDR3 sequences along with most-parsimonious VDJ recombination scenarios. A later analysis defined each TCR beta chain by its CDR3 amino acid sequence plus V-gene family, and excluded reads lacking a unique V-gene family. A later analysis removed 450 to 600 highly shared, low-generation-probability nucleotide sequences to deal with suspected cross-contamination and a sequencing artifact. In a later analysis, a clonal expansion index for each public chain was calculated from normalized within-repertoire ranks of inferred template counts. In a later analysis, generation probabilities were computed with a VDJ recombination model fitted to out-of-frame rearrangements, and the resulting probabilities were checked against IGoR. In a later analysis, TCR-TCR, TCR-HLA and TCR-CMV co-occurrence was scored with hypergeometric tests, and a repertoire-size bias correction was applied to TCR pairs. A later analysis estimated false discovery rates by permuting HLA or CMV assignments 20 times. In a later analysis, co-occurring TCRs were grouped using DBSCAN, with TCRdist sequence similarity added in when clustering inside HLA-allele-positive subsets. Co-occurrence clustering excluded repertoires with fewer than 30,000 or more than 120,000 public chains, plus five with anomalous nucleotide sharing. Sourced from immuneACCESS, this table was stored by TCRdb with only in-frame sequences that have V and J called. A share of the clones is absent; for the studies checked, an unresolved V gene accounts for under half, and the remainder has no known explanation. The V and J calls and clone size are taken from that table; D and trimming were inferred from the DNA. The sample has some 180,000 clones on record, just under 80% of them singletons. Of the sample, 1.5% to 2% falls within the top ten clones.

CDR1 is given as SGHRS and CDR2 as YFSETQ, both from the germline V gene. At the junction V is shortened by 3 bases and J by 4 bases, with 11 bases in between. From the cysteine through the phenylalanine, the CDR3 covers 13 amino acids. The kept DNA is CDR3 alone, 39 bases in frame from the first base. The origin of this receptor is a woman aged 25 to 39 in good health and CMV-seronegative. Here the chain combines TRBV5-1 and TRBJ2-7; the D gene remains uncertain. Sequences were obtained from PBMCs. The CDR3 reads CASSSRQAYEQYF. In nucleotides, the sequence is TGCGCCAGCAGCTCGCGCCAGGCGTACGAGCAGTACTTC.